Each of the 32 T cell receptor beta chains below was sequenced from the same sample in a study of OX40 agonist ivuxolimab in advanced cancers. The data were produced by immunoSEQ multiplex PCR, yet TCRdb's version contains in-frame clones alone and is incomplete. The sample has tens of thousands of clones; more than 80% are singletons. This material consisted of CD4+ or CD8+ T cells sorted from blood, taken in a trial of the OX40 agonist ivuxolimab. Receptors were obtained from an adult with an advanced solid tumor such as melanoma, head and neck, liver or kidney cancer.

The rearrangement links TRBV19 to TRBJ1-5, with 7 bases fitting TRBD1. The trim removed 8 bases at V and 2 bases at J, leaving 9 bases unmatched. CDR1 and CDR2 from the germline V gene are LNHDA and SQIVND (reference sequence). CDR3 length equals 15 residues. The CDR3 here is CASGRGGSGNQPQHF. In nucleotides, the CDR3 is TGTGCCAGTGGGAGAGGGGGCTCGGGCAATCAGCCCCAGCATTTT.

The J gene is TRBJ2-3, the V gene TRBV19; D gene ambiguous. The CDR3 totals 11 residues. V lost 3 bases to trimming and J lost 8 bases, with 6 bases between them. Per germline, CDR1 LNHDA and CDR2 SQIVND (reference sequence). CDR3 in DNA: TGTGCCAGTAGTATTGTGGGTACGCAGTATTTT. Protein: CASSIVGTQYF.

In this sample, this clone turned up a few times. V gene TRBV10-1 combines with J gene TRBJ1-1; weak D call: TRBD1 (5 bases). The V end lost 0 bases, the J end lost 0 bases, and 11 bases lay between the germline ends. CDR1 WNHNN and CDR2 SYGVQD come from the germline V gene (reference sequence). There are 16 residues in the CDR3. CDR3 nucleotide sequence: TGCGCCAGCAGTGAGTCGGAGGGGATAATGAACACTGAAGCTTTCTTT. This gives the protein CASSESEGIMNTEAFF.

This chain links TRBV9 with TRBJ2-1; no definite D call. V was trimmed by 4 bases and J by 6 bases, leaving 11 bases between them. Germline CDR1 is SGDLS and CDR2 is YYNGEE. This CDR3 is built from 13 residues. This CDR3 reads CASSFLRGNEQFF. Written as DNA, the CDR3 is TGTGCCAGCAGCTTCCTCCGTGGCAATGAGCAGTTCTTC.

V and J are TRBV6-5 and TRBJ2-5; TRBD1 might be the D (5 bases). Looked up from germline, CDR1 is MNHEY and CDR2 is SVGAGI. V lost 5 bases, J lost 1 base, and 14 bases lay in between. There are 15 residues in the CDR3. The CDR3 sequence: CASSQDTVGQETQYF. CDR3 in DNA: TGTGCCAGCAGTCAGGACACGGTTGGCCAAGAGACCCAGTACTTC.

Points on this clone: A much larger clonotype is one base distant, so this may be a read error. This chain links TRBV5-5 with TRBJ1-1; D is possibly TRBD1 (5 bases). The V and J ends lost 4 bases and 0 bases respectively, with 10 bases between them. The CDR3 has 14 residues. The germline gives CDR1 SGHKS, CDR2 YYEKEE (reference sequence). The CDR3: CASSLREMNTEAFF. The CDR3 DNA reads as TGTGCCAGCAGCCTCAGGGAGATGAACACTGAAGCTTTCTTT.

Notes on this clone: At the DNA level, this CDR3 is encoded by other sequences in the same sample as well. V gene TRBV7-2 combines with J gene TRBJ2-7; unclear D gene. Germline loops: CDR1 SGHTA, CDR2 FQGNSA. CDR3 length: 11 amino acids. The V gene lost 2 bases and the J gene lost 5 bases, with 4 bases spanning the gap. This CDR3 is CASSLYHEQYF. The CDR3 DNA sequence: TGTGCCAGCAGCTTATACCACGAGCAGTACTTC.

The rearrangement uses TRBV5-1 and TRBJ2-2; 8 nucleotides match TRBD2. Looked up from germline, CDR1 is SGHRS and CDR2 is YFSETQ. The V and J ends lost 2 bases and 0 bases, in that order; junction bases with no gene match: 9. CDR3 length: 18 amino acids. DNA of the CDR3: TGCGCCAGCAGCTTAAATTCGGGGGGGGCCCCGAACACCGGGGAGCTGTTTTTT. It translates to CASSLNSGGAPNTGELFF.

V usage is TRBV28 and J usage is TRBJ1-5; 7 bases are a match to TRBD1. The junction had 10 bases not matched to a gene; V was cut back by 5 bases and J by 9 bases. The CDR3 totals 14 residues. The germline CDR1 and CDR2 sequences are MDHEN and SYDVKM. DNA for the CDR3: TGTGCCAGCAGTACAGACAGGGAGAATAGGCCCCAGCATTTT. Translating it yields CASSTDRENRPQHF.

The V call is TRBV28, the J call TRBJ2-2; the match to TRBD2 covers 7 bases. The germline V gene has CDR1 MDHEN and CDR2 SYDVKM. The CDR3 extends over 17 amino acids. V lost 4 bases and J lost 0; bases outside the gene matches: 8. The DNA of the CDR3 is TGTGCCAGCAGTTCCTGGGGCGGGGGTACGAACACCGGGGAGCTGTTTTTT. This encodes CASSSWGGGTNTGELFF. The variable domain in full, with the rest retrieved from reference TRBV28 and TRBJ2-2, is DVKVTQSSRYLVKRTGEKVFLECVQDMDHENMFWYRQDPGLGLRLIYFSYDVKMKEKGDIPEGYSVSREKKERFSLILESASTNQTSMYLCASSSWGGGTNTGELFFGEGSRLTVL.

In regard to this clone: This specimen includes other DNA sequences encoding the same CDR3. The CDR3 region has the DNA TGTGCCAGCAGTTTGCAGGGAGGGGACACTGAAGCTTTCTTT. This translates into CASSLQGGDTEAFF. The V gene is TRBV28, the J gene TRBJ1-1; D might be TRBD1 (5 bases). CDR3 length: 14 amino acids. Trimming removed 3 bases at V and 3 bases at J, with 11 bases between. Germline V gene data show CDR1 as MDHEN and CDR2 as SYDVKM.

The chain employs TRBV9 and TRBJ2-2, with D hard to call. Germline loops: CDR1 SGDLS, CDR2 YYNGEE. The V end was cut by 4 bases, the J end by 1 base, with 11 bases between. The CDR3 contains 15 residues. CDR3 amino acids: CASSPDPVNTGELFF. The CDR3 DNA follows: TGTGCCAGCAGCCCTGACCCCGTGAACACCGGGGAGCTGTTTTTT.

V gene TRBV2 combines with J gene TRBJ1-5; D is unresolved. V lost 2 bases and J 7 bases, leaving 15 bases between the germline ends. The germline V gene encodes CDR1 SNHLY and CDR2 FYNNEI. The CDR3 totals 15 residues. The CDR3 nucleotides read TGTGCCAGCAGTGAAATCTACCGAGAAGAACAGCCCCAGCATTTT. Encoded protein: CASSEIYREEQPQHF.

This sequence joins TRBV2 and TRBJ1-5; D uncertain. Germline V gene data show CDR1 as SNHLY and CDR2 as FYNNEI. Trimming stripped 4 bases from V and 7 bases from J, with 17 bases between. This CDR3 contains 15 residues. The CDR3 bases are TGTGCCAGCAGTGTGGCTCCGGGGAATTACCAGCCCCAGCATTTT. Translated: CASSVAPGNYQPQHF.

This chain connects TRBV28 to TRBJ2-4; D might be TRBD1 or TRBD2, each matching 5 bases. V lost 10 bases to trimming and J lost 1 base, with 11 bases between them. Germline values: CDR1 MDHEN, CDR2 SYDVKM. The CDR3 covers 13 residues. The CDR3 loop is CATREFAKNIQYF. The CDR3 DNA follows: TGTGCCACCAGGGAGTTCGCCAAAAACATTCAGTACTTC.

This chain connects TRBV18 to TRBJ1-2; D call uncertain. CDR1 and CDR2 from the germline V gene are KGHSH and LQKENI. V lost 3 bases and J 4 bases, leaving 12 bases between the germline ends. The CDR3 extends over 14 amino acids. The CDR3 DNA is TGTGCCAGCTCACCCAGTTCAGAATCCTATGGCTACACCTTC. Protein sequence: CASSPSSESYGYTF.

This clone was seen once. The V and J genes are TRBV5-8 and TRBJ1-3; D is perhaps TRBD1 (5 bases). Looked up from germline, CDR1 is SGHTS and CDR2 is YDEGEE. The germline V and J ends were trimmed by 5 bases and 0 bases, with 15 bases remaining between them. The CDR3 runs to 16 residues. In nucleotides, the CDR3 is TGTGCCAGCAGTGGGAGACAGTTCCTCTCTGGAAACACCATATATTTT. Translated: CASSGRQFLSGNTIYF.

This chain connects TRBV7-6 to TRBJ2-7; D is unclear. V was pared by 3 bases and J by 4 bases, with 10 bases between. The CDR3 is 13 amino acids. Germline values: CDR1 SGHVS, CDR2 FNYEAQ. The CDR3: CASSFGHSYEQYF. The DNA for the CDR3 is TGTGCCAGCAGCTTCGGGCACTCTTACGAGCAGTACTTC. Drawing the rest from reference TRBV7-6 and TRBJ2-7, the complete variable domain is GAGVSQSPRYKVTKRGQDVALRCDPISGHVSLYWYRQALGQGPEFLTYFNYEAQQDKSGLPNDRFSAERPEGSISTLTIQRTEQRDSAMYRCASSFGHSYEQYFGPGTRLTVT.

The rearrangement joins TRBV4-2 to TRBJ1-1; the D is unclear. CDR3 length: 15 residues. Germline V CDR1 and CDR2: LGHNA, YNFKEQ. V lost 6 bases and J lost 1, with 15 bases in between. CDR3 bases: TGTGCCAGCAGACCTACAACTGGATCGAACACTGAAGCTTTCTTT. As protein: CASRPTTGSNTEAFF.

The chain has TRBV7-3 and TRBJ1-1; D is unclear. The V gene lost 2 bases and the J gene lost 5 bases, with 15 bases spanning the gap. Germline CDR1 and CDR2: SGHTA and FQGTGA. The CDR3 has 15 amino acids. Written as DNA, the CDR3 is TGTGCCAGCAGCTTAGTGGGGTCGGGGAAGACTGAAGCTTTCTTT. This sequence encodes CASSLVGSGKTEAFF.

The chain uses TRBV7-2 and TRBJ1-1; D remains ambiguous. Trimming removed 2 bases from V and 1 base from J, with 11 bases in between. Per the germline V gene, CDR1 is SGHTA and CDR2 is FQGNSA. CDR3 length: 15 residues. In nucleotides, the CDR3 is TGTGCCAGCAGCTTATTAGGCATTTCGAACACTGAAGCTTTCTTT. Its protein product is CASSLLGISNTEAFF.

The rearrangement links TRBV5-1 to TRBJ2-2, with 8 bases matching TRBD2. This CDR3 region has 16 residues. The trim removed 3 bases at V and 4 bases at J, leaving 8 bases unmatched. Germline CDR1 and CDR2: SGHRS and YFSETQ. In nucleotides, the CDR3 is TGCGCCAGCAGCTCCGAAAGCGGGAGTAGCACCGGGGAGCTGTTTTTT. Its translation is CASSSESGSSTGELFF.

The CDR3 DNA is TGTGCCAGCAGCCGCACGGGACAGTTGAACACTGAAGCTTTCTTT. Protein product: CASSRTGQLNTEAFF. V is TRBV14 and J is TRBJ1-1; 7 bases match TRBD1. Per the germline V gene, CDR1 is SGHDN and CDR2 is FVKESK. The V and J ends lost 4 bases and 0 bases, in that order; junction bases with no gene match: 5. The CDR3 runs 15 residues. Filled out from reference TRBV14 and TRBJ1-1, the complete variable domain reads EAGVTQFPSHSVIEKGQTVTLRCDPISGHDNLYWYRRVMGKEIKFLLHFVKESKQDESGMPNNRFLAERTGGTYSTLKVQPAELEDSGVYFCASSRTGQLNTEAFFGQGTRLTVV.

The gene calls are TRBV5-5 and TRBJ1-6; D gene unclear. CDR1 and CDR2 (germline): SGHKS, YYEKEE (reference sequence). This CDR3 has 19 residues. Trimming shortened V by 0 bases and J by 8 bases, and 24 bases separated the two germline ends. Here the CDR3 reads CASSLEVSGVITSHSPLHF. The CDR3 DNA follows: TGTGCCAGCAGCTTGGAGGTATCCGGGGTGATCACCTCACATTCACCCCTCCACTTT.

A few counts support this clone. The rearrangement joins TRBV6-5 to TRBJ2-7; 10 bases map to TRBD1. The CDR3 spans 14 residues. The germline V gene encodes CDR1 MNHEY and CDR2 SVGAGI. J lost 1 base, V lost 6 bases, and 3 bases had no gene match. The CDR3 coding sequence is TGTGCCAGCAGACGACAGGGGGCGTCCTACGAGCAGTACTTC. Translated: CASRRQGASYEQYF.

The gene calls are TRBV14 and TRBJ2-2, with 10 bases matching TRBD1. The CDR3 extends over 16 amino acids. Trimming removed 5 bases from V and 6 bases from J; junction bases left unmatched: 9. Germline V CDR1 and CDR2: SGHDN, FVKESK. The CDR3 region has the DNA TGTGCCAGCAGCACCCGGGACAGGGGAATATCCGGGGAGCTGTTTTTT. It yields the protein CASSTRDRGISGELFF.

In nucleotides, the CDR3 is TGTGCCAGCAGTTACGTGGATGGCTACACCTTC. Protein: CASSYVDGYTF. The chain uses TRBV6-6 and TRBJ1-2, with D unclear. Trimming took off 2 bases at V and 6 bases at J, with 4 bases between the two ends. The length of the CDR3 is 11 residues. Germline V gene sequence: CDR1 MNHNY, CDR2 SVGAGI (reference sequence).

The V call is TRBV10-3, the J call TRBJ2-2; D gene unclear. Germline values: CDR1 ENHRY, CDR2 SYGVKD. Trimming removed 6 bases at V and 1 base at J, with 12 bases between. The CDR3 is made up of 15 amino acids. CDR3 nucleotide sequence: TGTGCCATCAGCCCGACACACTTGAACACCGGGGAGCTGTTTTTT. Translation: CAISPTHLNTGELFF.

The V and J genes are TRBV28 and TRBJ1-3; tentative D call: TRBD1 (5 bases). The germline V gene encodes CDR1 MDHEN and CDR2 SYDVKM. The CDR3 extends over 13 amino acids. V was shortened by 8 bases and J by 3 bases, with 11 bases between the two germline ends. Here the CDR3 reads CASGREFGNTIYF. In DNA, the CDR3 is TGTGCCAGCGGCAGGGAATTTGGAAACACCATATATTTT.

J is TRBJ1-1 and V is TRBV7-9, with 11 bases aligning to TRBD1. The CDR3 length is 16 residues. V shed 5 bases and J 2 bases; nucleotides not matched to a gene: 7. Germline loops: CDR1 SEHNR, CDR2 FQNEAQ (reference sequence). CDR3 in amino acids: CASSPGQGARNTEAFF. CDR3 nucleotides: TGTGCCAGCAGCCCAGGACAGGGGGCCAGAAACACTGAAGCTTTCTTT.

The J gene is TRBJ2-1, the V gene TRBV11-2; 13 bases line up with TRBD2. V dropped 2 bases and J dropped 4; count of bases not matched to a gene: 5. The CDR3 runs 17 residues. From germline, CDR1 is SGHAT and CDR2 FQNNGV. The CDR3: CASSLTLAGGMYNEQFF. CDR3 sequence (DNA): TGTGCCAGCAGCTTAACACTAGCGGGGGGGATGTACAATGAGCAGTTCTTC.

This chain uses TRBV4-2 with TRBJ2-1; 8 bases fit TRBD2. Germline values: CDR1 LGHNA, CDR2 YNFKEQ. The CDR3 totals 14 residues. V lost 4 bases to trimming and J lost 7 bases; unmatched junction nucleotides: 6. The CDR3 protein is CASSLGGARNEQFF. The CDR3 region has the DNA TGTGCCAGCAGCCTCGGGGGGGCCAGGAATGAGCAGTTCTTC.